The entry below gives a single TCR beta chain sequence along with its context. The CDR3 is made up of 11 amino acids. V gave up 7 bases and J gave up 9 bases; unmatched junction bases: 4. In germline, CDR1 is SGHTA, CDR2 FQGNSA. The data belong to a study of blood T cell repertoires in COVID-19. Study-wide context: Spain, Italy and the United States supplied samples that represented acute and convalescent COVID-19. PBMCs, B-cell-depleted T cells, or T cells were the source of the cDNA or gDNA that made up the material.

In the original workflow: From reference gene primer amplification, estimates of nucleated cell counts were derived. The method was immunoSEQ multiplex PCR; TCRdb's version includes in-frame clones alone and lacks a portion of them. The V and J calls and clone size were taken over from that table, and D and trimming were inferred from the DNA. The sample yields about 92,000 clones, roughly nine tenths seen once. The receptor's source is a human donor with active COVID-19. The donor label of this sample is uncertain. Sequencing was done on a sample of peripheral blood. This chain links TRBV7-2 with TRBJ2-3; 7 bases match TRBD2. The CDR3 loop reads CASTLAGTQYF. For the CDR3, the DNA is TGTGCCAGCACATTAGCGGGCACGCAGTATTTT.